This T cell receptor (beta chain) was sequenced in a study of early T cells in non-severe SARS-CoV-2 infection. Whole-study context: Sequencing input comprised bulk RNA from unsorted whole blood; chain pairing was not available. Findings of the study overall: Private and CD4 specificities were missed by VDJdb matching, which favored anti-spike CD8 responses.

Attached unique molecular identifiers marked individual cDNA molecules. From the 5' RACE reads, TCRdb called clonotypes with MiXCR, one entry per CDR3 protein. The sample lists about 50,000 distinct CDR3 sequences; roughly 6% were seen once. Germline assignment: CDR1 DFQATT and CDR2 SNEGSKA (reference sequence). The J segment lost 4 bases and the V segment lost 6 bases, leaving 11 bases of the junction unmatched. The CDR3 is made up of 15 amino acids. This clonotype was recorded at least ten times. The antigen is undetermined. The V and J genes are TRBV20-1 and TRBJ1-4, with 7 bases lining up with TRBD1. The sequence was obtained from an adult who was a healthcare worker with PCR-confirmed SARS-CoV-2 infection or an uninfected control (not recorded which). The source material was whole blood, sampled at baseline. The CDR3 sequence: CSAGDSPTINEKLFF. CDR3 DNA: TGCAGTGCCGGGGACAGTCCAACCATTAATGAAAAACTGTTTTTT.